The 26 T cell receptor beta chains listed next were all sequenced from one sample in a study of T-cell memory formation after mild COVID-19. MiXCR, run by TCRdb on the 5' RACE reads, gives a single entry per CDR3 protein. The table has about 470,000 distinct CDR3 sequences, 25% seen once. Sequencing used PBMCs or a T cell subset sorted from them (not recorded which). These receptors all come from an adult woman who had mild COVID-19 (a few samples of this study predate the infection). Cell type and time point are not known.

This chain connects TRBV29-1 to TRBJ2-1; unclear D gene. CDR3 length: 15 residues. The germline V and J ends were trimmed by 1 base and 4 bases, with 14 bases remaining between them. Germline V CDR1 and CDR2: SQVTM, ANQGSEA. The CDR3: CSVEGLLLGYNEQFF. Here the CDR3 DNA reads TGCAGCGTTGAAGGCCTCCTCCTAGGGTACAATGAGCAGTTCTTC.

The V gene is TRBV29-1, the J gene TRBJ2-5, with a tentative D call TRBD1 (6 bases). Germline loops: CDR1 SQVTM, CDR2 ANQGSEA. V was shortened by 7 bases and J by 5 bases, with 14 bases between the two germline ends. The CDR3 runs 12 residues. In nucleotides, the CDR3 is TGCAGCGCCAGGGACAACAGGGAGACCCAGTACTTC. Translation: CSARDNRETQYF.

Only a few counts were recorded for this clonotype. The rearrangement uses TRBV11-3 and TRBJ2-7; 12 bases agree with TRBD2. The J segment lost 0 bases and the V segment lost 6 bases, leaving 6 bases of the junction unmatched. This CDR3 comprises 16 residues. CDR1 is SGHNT and CDR2 is YENEEA in the germline V gene. As DNA, the CDR3 is TGTGCCAGCAGTGGGGCTAGCGGGGGGGTCTCCTACGAGCAGTACTTC. Its protein is CASSGASGGVSYEQYF.

J is TRBJ1-5 and V is TRBV20-1; D gene ambiguous. V lost 3 bases and J 0 bases, leaving 12 bases between the germline ends. Germline V gene sequence: CDR1 DFQATT, CDR2 SNEGSKA (reference sequence). The CDR3 loop spans 15 amino acids. The CDR3 protein is CSASSRMYSNQPQHF. The CDR3 nucleotides read TGCAGTGCTAGTAGTCGGATGTATAGCAATCAGCCCCAGCATTTT.

This chain joins TRBV6-5 and TRBJ1-1; D not certain. Trimming took 0 bases from V and 5 from J, leaving 10 bases between them. CDR3 length: 14 amino acids. Per the germline V gene, CDR1 is MNHEY and CDR2 is SVGAGI. The chain's CDR3 is CASSYSGGRTEAFF. DNA of the CDR3: TGTGCCAGCAGTTACTCGGGAGGGAGGACTGAAGCTTTCTTT.

The sample holds a few counts of this clonotype. The rearrangement joins TRBV5-6 to TRBJ2-7; a possible D gene is TRBD2 (6 bases). CDR3 length equals 14 residues. The germline CDR1 and CDR2 sequences are SGHDT and YYEEEE. With 3 bases removed from V and 6 bases from J, the gap between germline ends came to 16 bases. CDR3 DNA: TGTGCCAGCAGCTACCCAGGATCCGGGGGCGAGCAGTACTTC. As protein: CASSYPGSGGEQYF.

This clonotype turned up a few times. The chain combines TRBV7-3 with TRBJ2-3; 10 bases fit TRBD1. V was pared by 1 base and J by 3 bases, with 4 bases of the junction left unmatched. CDR3 size: 16 residues. Germline CDR1 and CDR2: SGHTA and FQGTGA. The CDR3 is CASSLRGTGVTDTQYF. In DNA form, the CDR3 reads TGTGCCAGCAGCTTAAGGGGGACAGGGGTGACAGATACGCAGTATTTT. Supplemented by reference TRBV7-3 and TRBJ2-3, the full variable domain reads GAGVSQTPSNKVTEKGKYVELRCDPISGHTALYWYRQSLGQGPEFLIYFQGTGAADDSGLPNDRFFAVRPEGSVSTLKIQRTERGDSAVYLCASSLRGTGVTDTQYFGPGTRLTVL.

This chain uses TRBV6-5 with TRBJ1-1; a possible D gene is TRBD1 (6 bases). Per germline, CDR1 MNHEY and CDR2 SVGAGI. V lost 2 bases and J lost 5, with 9 bases in between. The CDR3 length is 13 residues. The CDR3 region has the DNA TGTGCCAGCAGTTACGAGGGGGGGACTGAAGCTTTCTTT. Amino acid sequence: CASSYEGGTEAFF.

This chain connects TRBV21-1 to TRBJ2-6; the DNA was not compared with TRBD2, the D call given in the table. TRBV21-1 has pseudogene status. The CDR3 is 19 amino acids. The CDR3 DNA follows: TGTGCCAGCAGACCGAGGGGTAGCGGGGGTCCCTCTGGGGCCAACGTCCTGACTTTC. Its translation is CASRPRGSGGPSGANVLTF.

This clonotype has only a few counts. This chain links TRBV6-1 with TRBJ2-5; 7 nucleotides line up with TRBD2. J lost 1 base, V lost 6 bases, and 8 bases had no gene match. The CDR3 has 15 amino acids. Germline lookup yields CDR1 MNHNS and CDR2 SASEGT. The CDR3: CASRDYGGIQETQYF. CDR3 coding DNA: TGTGCCAGCAGAGATTACGGGGGGATCCAAGAGACCCAGTACTTC.

The rearrangement links TRBV27 to TRBJ2-1, with 12 bases identical to TRBD2. Germline CDR1 MNHEY, CDR2 SMNVEV (reference sequence). The CDR3 runs 16 residues. V lost 5 bases and J lost 1; bases outside the gene matches: 3. DNA for the CDR3: TGTGCCAGCAGTGCCCTAGCGGGAGGGTCCTACAATGAGCAGTTCTTC. Residues: CASSALAGGSYNEQFF.

This clonotype was counted between two and nine times. At one of its ends the junction is not consistent with the germline gene, which may arise from a read error. This chain connects TRBV19 to TRBJ1-1, with D tentatively TRBD1 (6 bases). Germline values: CDR1 LNHDA, CDR2 SQIVND (reference sequence). The CDR3 is 13 residues long. CDR3 DNA: TGTGCCAGTAGTACCGATCCGTGGGGCCCAGGGGATTTT. This encodes CASSTDPWGPGDF.

This clonotype came up a few times. This chain connects TRBV29-1 to TRBJ1-1; 7 nucleotides align to TRBD1. V lost 4 bases and J lost 1; bases outside the gene matches: 6. This CDR3 contains 14 residues. Germline CDR1 is SQVTM and CDR2 is ANQGSEA. The CDR3 DNA reads as TGCAGCGTTGTCCGACAGGGATCGAACACTGAAGCTTTCTTT. Amino acids: CSVVRQGSNTEAFF.

The chain links TRBV20-1 to TRBJ2-7; no firm D call. The V end lost 1 base, the J end lost 1 base, and 8 bases lay between the germline ends. The germline V gene encodes CDR1 DFQATT and CDR2 SNEGSKA (reference sequence). The CDR3 is 13 residues long. The CDR3 DNA is TGCAGTGCTAGAGGGGGTCTTTCCTACGAGCAGTACTTC. Translation gives CSARGGLSYEQYF.

This clonotype was detected a few times. This chain links TRBV5-6 with TRBJ1-1; no clear D. The V gene's germline CDR1 is SGHDT and CDR2 YYEEEE. V lost 5 bases and J 7 bases, leaving 12 bases between the germline ends. The CDR3 covers 12 residues. CDR3 in DNA: TGTGCCAGCAGTGGGAGGAGGGATGAAGCTTTCTTT. Its translation is CASSGRRDEAFF.

This clonotype appeared a few times. The genes are TRBV15 and TRBJ1-2; a weak D match, TRBD1 (6 bases). Germline lookup yields CDR1 LNHNV and CDR2 YYDKDF (reference sequence). Trimming took off 1 base at V and 4 bases at J, with 13 bases between the two ends. The CDR3 length is 15 residues. The DNA of the CDR3 is TGTGCCACCAGCAGAGTCCCCCGGACAGTCTATGGCTACACCTTC. It codes for CATSRVPRTVYGYTF. Supplemented by reference TRBV15 and TRBJ1-2, the full variable domain reads DAMVIQNPRYQVTQFGKPVTLSCSQTLNHNVMYWYQQKSSQAPKLLFHYYDKDFNNEADTPDNFQSRRPNTSFCFLDIRSPGLGDTAMYLCATSRVPRTVYGYTFGSGTRLTVV.

V gene TRBV6-2 or TRBV6-3 combines with J gene TRBJ2-2; D may be TRBD1 (6 bases). Germline CDR1 and CDR2: MNHEY and SVGEGT. V was cut by 6 bases and J by 9 bases, with 14 bases left in between. This CDR3 region has 13 residues. The DNA for the CDR3 is TGTGCCAGCAGGAACAGGGCTATCCGGGAGCTGTTTTTT. Residues: CASRNRAIRELFF.

A few counts support this clonotype. This chain joins TRBV5-5 and TRBJ1-3; D uncertain. The ends were cut back, 0 bases at V and 1 base at J, with 11 bases in the middle. The CDR3 runs 16 residues. Germline CDR1 reads SGHKS; CDR2 reads YYEKEE (reference sequence). DNA for the CDR3: TGTGCCAGCAGCTTGGAAGGCGTGGGGTCTGGAAACACCATATATTTT. This translates into CASSLEGVGSGNTIYF.

This clonotype was seen only a few times. V is TRBV7-8 and J is TRBJ1-5, with unresolved D. Germline CDR1 reads SGHVS; CDR2 reads FQNEAQ. The CDR3 contains 17 residues. V dropped 5 bases and J dropped 0 bases, with 17 bases sitting between them. As DNA, the CDR3 is TGTGCCAGCAGCGATATTGAAAGGGATTATAGCAATCAGCCCCAGCATTTT. Its protein is CASSDIERDYSNQPQHF.

This clonotype has only a few counts. V and J are TRBV6-5 and TRBJ1-1, with TRBD1 matching over 9 bases. Germline trimming cut 4 bases from V and 2 bases from J; bases unmatched to any gene: 5. The germline V gene encodes CDR1 MNHEY and CDR2 SVGAGI. CDR3 length: 15 amino acids. CDR3 region: CASSSRDRANTEAFF. CDR3 coding DNA: TGTGCCAGCAGTTCGCGGGACAGGGCCAACACTGAAGCTTTCTTT.

This clonotype was detected only a few times. The chain couples TRBV5-1 to TRBJ2-7, with 7 bases matching TRBD1. Germline CDR1 and CDR2: SGHRS and YFSETQ. V dropped 4 bases and J dropped 2; count of bases not matched to a gene: 12. The CDR3 consists of 16 residues. The CDR3 nucleotides read TGCGCCAGCAGCATTCCGGGACAGCAGAAAACCTACGAGCAGTACTTC. This gives the protein CASSIPGQQKTYEQYF.

This clonotype was picked up one time. CDR3 DNA sequence: TGTGCCTGGAGTGTACGAGGAGATAGTGAGCAGTTCTTC. The encoded protein is CAWSVRGDSEQFF. The genes are TRBV30 and TRBJ2-1; D gene unclear. Germline CDR1 and CDR2: GTSNPN and SVGIG (reference sequence). CDR3 size: 13 residues. V was shortened by 0 bases and J by 9 bases, with 12 bases between the two germline ends.

This clonotype showed up just a few times. The chain has TRBV7-9 and TRBJ1-2; D is ambiguous. CDR1 is SEHNR and CDR2 is FQNEAQ in the germline V gene (reference sequence). V was pared by 3 bases and J by 3 bases, with 8 bases between. This CDR3 spans 13 amino acids. The CDR3: CASSFPVYYGYTF. CDR3 DNA sequence: TGTGCCAGCAGCTTTCCTGTTTACTATGGCTACACCTTC.

This clonotype was seen a handful of times. The chain recombines TRBV3-1 with TRBJ2-5; TRBD2 matches 14 bases. J lost 2 bases, V lost 4 bases, and 6 bases had no gene match. The CDR3 loop spans 17 amino acids. The germline V gene encodes CDR1 LGHDT and CDR2 YNNKEL (reference sequence). The CDR3 reads CASSRGLAGGGQETQYF. The CDR3 nucleotides read TGTGCCAGCAGCCGCGGACTAGCGGGGGGCGGACAAGAGACCCAGTACTTC.

J is TRBJ2-7 and V is TRBV18; D unclear. V was trimmed by 3 bases and J by 6 bases, leaving 12 bases between them. The CDR3 spans 13 residues. Germline CDR1 reads KGHSH; CDR2 reads LQKENI. Here the CDR3 DNA reads TGTGCCAGCTCACCGGCCACCCGCGGCGAGCAGTACTTC. Translation gives CASSPATRGEQYF.

The chain has TRBV12-3 or TRBV12-4 and TRBJ2-7; D is perhaps TRBD1 or TRBD2 (5 bases each). The CDR3 is 13 amino acids. Trimming removed 6 bases at V and 2 bases at J, with 11 bases between. As DNA, the CDR3 is TGTGCCAGCAGCGGGGACCTGACCTACGAGCAGTACTTC. Translation gives CASSGDLTYEQYF.